Presented here are 2 T cell receptor beta chains from one specimen sequenced in a study of T cells after yellow fever vaccination. Each CDR3 protein gets one entry after TCRdb re-called the 5' RACE reads with MiXCR. This sample yields 150,000 to 200,000 distinct CDR3 sequences, of which approximately 6% are seen a single time; less than 3% belongs to the top ten. Sequencing used CD4+ T cells sorted from PBMCs, obtained on the day of the first yellow fever vaccination. The receptor set was obtained from a man aged 18 to 29 who received the YFV17D yellow fever vaccine.

This clonotype was observed a handful of times. This chain uses TRBV4-2 with TRBJ2-1, with 8 positions matching TRBD2. This CDR3 spans 18 amino acids. Germline values: CDR1 LGHNA, CDR2 YNFKEQ. Losses at the gene ends were 0 bases for V and 4 bases for J; bases not matched to a gene: 11. The CDR3 DNA follows: TGTGCCAGCAGCCAAGATGCCGGGCGCGGGGGGCCGTACAATGAGCAGTTCTTC. Its protein product is CASSQDAGRGGPYNEQFF.

This clonotype has a handful of counts. V usage is TRBV20-1 and J usage is TRBJ1-1; weak D call: TRBD1 (5 bases). This CDR3 spans 15 amino acids. Trimming cost V 1 base and J 1 base, with 13 bases left between them. The germline gives CDR1 DFQATT, CDR2 SNEGSKA (reference sequence). The CDR3 spells CSARGDDRQNTEAFF. In DNA, the CDR3 is TGCAGTGCTAGAGGTGACGACAGACAGAACACTGAAGCTTTCTTT.